This T cell receptor beta chain was identified during a study of T-cell memory formation after mild COVID-19. Study-wide findings and caveats: Among clones contracting day 15 to 85, CD4/CD8 was balanced, whereas later expanders leaned CD4+. Of the contracting clones, CD4+ ones lay mainly in CM and EM, and CD8+ ones in EMRA.

TCRdb processed the 5' RACE reads anew with MiXCR; each CDR3 protein has one entry. The data show roughly 510,000 distinct CDR3 sequences, around a sixth seen once. From germline, CDR1 is MNHNY and CDR2 SVGAGI (reference sequence). There are 14 residues in the CDR3. V was pared by 2 bases and J by 7 bases, with 12 bases between. With regard to this clonotype: Its specificity is unknown.

The chain links TRBV6-6 to TRBJ1-5; unclear D gene. Sequencing used PBMCs or a T cell subset sorted from them (not recorded which). The TCR was taken from an adult woman who had mild COVID-19 (a few samples of this study predate the infection). Cell type and time point are not known. CDR3 sequence: CASSYPGEEQPQHF. CDR3 in DNA: TGTGCCAGCAGTTACCCGGGCGAGGAGCAGCCCCAGCATTTT.